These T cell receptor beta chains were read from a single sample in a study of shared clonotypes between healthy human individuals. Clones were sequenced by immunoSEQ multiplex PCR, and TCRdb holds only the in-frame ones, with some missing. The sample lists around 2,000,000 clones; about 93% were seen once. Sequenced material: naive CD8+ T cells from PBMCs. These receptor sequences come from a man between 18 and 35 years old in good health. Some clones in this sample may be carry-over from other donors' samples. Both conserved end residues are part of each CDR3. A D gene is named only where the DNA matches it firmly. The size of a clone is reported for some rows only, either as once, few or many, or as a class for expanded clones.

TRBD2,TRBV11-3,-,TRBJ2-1,TGTGCCAGCAGCTCTGTAGCGGGAAAGTCGCACAATGAGCAGTTCTTC,CASSSVAGKSHNEQFF
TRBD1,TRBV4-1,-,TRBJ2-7,TGCGCCAGCAGCCAAGGGACAGGGCGGGAGCAGTACTTC,CASSQGTGREQYF
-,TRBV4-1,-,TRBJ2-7,TGCGCCAGCAGCCAGTTTGGTCCCTACGAGCAGTACTTC,CASSQFGPYEQYF
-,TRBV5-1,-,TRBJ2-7,TGCGCCAGCAGCTTGGCCAGGGAGGAGCAGTACTTC,CASSLAREEQYF
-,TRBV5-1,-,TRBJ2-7,TGCGCCAGCAGCTTGGATCTAGCCTCCTACGAGCAGTACTTC,CASSLDLASYEQYF
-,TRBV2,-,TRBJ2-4,TGTGCCAGCAGTGAGCGGGCGCCACTAGCCAAAAACATTCAGTACTTC,CASSERAPLAKNIQYF
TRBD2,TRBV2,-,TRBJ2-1,TGTGCCAGCACCCGACTAGCGGGAGTCCCAAAAGACAATGAGCAGTTCTTC,CASTRLAGVPKDNEQFF
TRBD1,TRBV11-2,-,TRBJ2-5,TGTGCCAGCAGTAATTCCCCGGCAGGGGGCGAGGAAGAGACCCAGTACTTC,CASSNSPAGGEEETQYF
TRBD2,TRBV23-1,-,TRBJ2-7,TGCGCCAGCAGTCAATCGAGGCTAGCGGGAGGGCAATCCTCCGAGCAGTACTTC,CASSQSRLAGGQSSEQYF
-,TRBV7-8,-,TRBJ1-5,TGTGCCAGCAGCTTAGCCCCCGGGACACGGTGGAATCAGCCCCAGCATTTT,CASSLAPGTRWNQPQHF
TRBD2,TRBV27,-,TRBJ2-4,TGTGCCAGCAGCTTAATAGCGGGGGTAGCCAAAAACATTCAGTACTTC,CASSLIAGVAKNIQYF
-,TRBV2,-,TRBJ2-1,TGTGCCAGCAGTGGGGGCCCTAATAGAGGAAACAATGAGCAGTTCTTC,CASSGGPNRGNNEQFF
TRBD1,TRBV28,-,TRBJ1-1,TGTGCCGCTGCCGGGACAGGGGTCAGGAACACTGAAGCTTTCTTT,CAAAGTGVRNTEAFF
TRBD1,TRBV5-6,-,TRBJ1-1,TGTGCCAGCAGTCTCCTAATCGAGGGGGCTCCCATGAACACTGAAGCTTTCTTT,CASSLLIEGAPMNTEAFF
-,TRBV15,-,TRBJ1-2,TGTGCCACCAGCCCCGCCGGATACTATGGCTACACCTTC,CATSPAGYYGYTF
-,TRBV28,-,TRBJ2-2,TGTGCCAGTTGGTCGGGCACCGGGGAGCTGTTTTTT,CASWSGTGELFF
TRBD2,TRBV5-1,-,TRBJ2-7,TGCGCCAGCAGCTTACTAGCGGGAGACGAGCAGTACTTC,CASSLLAGDEQYF
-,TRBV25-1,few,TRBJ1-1,TGTGCCAGCAGTCACAGTTTGGGCACTGAAGCTTTCTTT,CASSHSLGTEAFF
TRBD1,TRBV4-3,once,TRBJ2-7,TGCGCCAGCAGCCAAGAGACAGGGGTGGCCTACGAGCAGTACTTC,CASSQETGVAYEQYF
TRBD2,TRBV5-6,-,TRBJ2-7,TGTGCCAGCAGCATGGCCCATAGCGGGAGGACCCACGAGCAGTACTTC,CASSMAHSGRTHEQYF
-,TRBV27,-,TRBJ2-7,TGTGCCAGCAGTTTACGACTCGCTAACTCCTACGAGCAGTACTTC,CASSLRLANSYEQYF
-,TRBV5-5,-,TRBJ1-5,TGTGCCAGCAGCCCTTCATCACCCCAGCATTTT,CASSPSSPQHF
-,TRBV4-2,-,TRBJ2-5,TGTGCCAGCAGCCAAGAGGGCACGCGGGGTCAAGAGACCCAGTACTTC,CASSQEGTRGQETQYF
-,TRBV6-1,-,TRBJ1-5,TGTGCCAGCAGTGTACTCCGGGGCCAGGGGAGCAATCAGCCCCAGCATTTT,CASSVLRGQGSNQPQHF
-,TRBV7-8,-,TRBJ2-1,TGTGCCAGCAGCCCTCGGCTAGGACTGAGTTTTGATGAGCAGTTCTTC,CASSPRLGLSFDEQFF
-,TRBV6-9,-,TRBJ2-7,TGTGCCAGCAGTTATTTTGGGCGAGGCGGTACGCGTTACGAGCAGTACTTC,CASSYFGRGGTRYEQYF
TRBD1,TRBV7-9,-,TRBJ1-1,TGTGCCAGCAGCGAAACAGGGGAGGGGGGCACTGAAGCTTTCTTT,CASSETGEGGTEAFF
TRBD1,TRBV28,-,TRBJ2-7,TGTGCCAGCAGTTCAGGGGGCTGGTACGAGCAGTACTTC,CASSSGGWYEQYF
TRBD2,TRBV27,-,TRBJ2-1,TGTGCCAGCAGTCTGGGACTACCCCACTACAATGAGCAGTTCTTC,CASSLGLPHYNEQFF
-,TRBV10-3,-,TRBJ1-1,TGTGCCATCAGTGACCCGGAATTCACTGAAGCTTTCTTT,CAISDPEFTEAFF
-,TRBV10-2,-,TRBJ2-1,TGCGCCAGCAGGTTCTCGAAAGGGACCAATGAGCAGTTCTTC,CASRFSKGTNEQFF
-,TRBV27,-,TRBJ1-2,TGTGCCAGCAGTTTATCTTCGCTGGCCACGTACGACTATGGCTACACCTTC,CASSLSSLATYDYGYTF
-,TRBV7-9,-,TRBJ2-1,TGTGCCAGCAGCTTTCCACGGAATGAGCAGTTCTTC,CASSFPRNEQFF
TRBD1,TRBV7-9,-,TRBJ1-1,TGTGCCAGCAGCAAGAACAGGGGGGCGGACACTGAAGCTTTCTTT,CASSKNRGADTEAFF
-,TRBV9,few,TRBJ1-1,TGTGCCAGCAGCGTAGATGGAAGGAACACTGAAGCTTTCTTT,CASSVDGRNTEAFF
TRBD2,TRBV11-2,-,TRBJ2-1,TGTGCCAGCAGCTTAGTTACTAGCGGATTCTACAATGAGCAGTTCTTC,CASSLVTSGFYNEQFF
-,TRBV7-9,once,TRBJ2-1,TGTGCCAGCAGCTCACCTAGGCCCCCTACATTGAATGAGCAGTTCTTC,CASSSPRPPTLNEQFF
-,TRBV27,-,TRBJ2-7,TGTGCCAGCAGTTTATCGTTCGAGCAGTACTTC,CASSLSFEQYF
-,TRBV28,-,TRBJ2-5,TGTGCCAGCAGTTTGGGGTACCAAGAGACCCAGTACTTC,CASSLGYQETQYF
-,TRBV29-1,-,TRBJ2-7,TGCAGCGTTGAAGGGCGGAGCCCCTACGAGCAGTACTTC,CSVEGRSPYEQYF
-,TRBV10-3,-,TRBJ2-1,TGTGCCAGCGGGGGACAGAGCTACAATGAGCAGTTCTTC,CASGGQSYNEQFF
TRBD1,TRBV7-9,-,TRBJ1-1,TGTGCCAGCAGCGAAACAGGGGGGAACACTGAAGCTTTCTTT,CASSETGGNTEAFF
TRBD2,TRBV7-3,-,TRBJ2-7,TGTGCCAGCAGCGCAGGACTAGCGGGTGGAGGATACGAGCAGTACTTC,CASSAGLAGGGYEQYF
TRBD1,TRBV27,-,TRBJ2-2,TGTGCCAGCAGTTTGGACAGGGGGAACACCGGGGAGCTGTTTTTT,CASSLDRGNTGELFF
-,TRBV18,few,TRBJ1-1,TGTGCCAGCTCACCGCCTGTGGGGAGGAACACTGAAGCTTTCTTT,CASSPPVGRNTEAFF
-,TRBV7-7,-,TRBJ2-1,TGTGCCAGCAGCTTAAGCTCCTACAATGAGCAGTTCTTC,CASSLSSYNEQFF
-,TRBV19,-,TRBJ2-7,TGTGCCAGTAGTACCTCCGGGTCGGTAAACGAGCAGTACTTC,CASSTSGSVNEQYF